A single TCR beta chain is shown here with its context. Its antigen remains unidentified. This entry comes from a study of shared clonotypes between healthy human individuals. Here immunoSEQ multiplex PCR was the method, and the copy in TCRdb shows in-frame clones only, minus some. The sample includes around 560,000 clones, roughly 95% of them seen just once. Naivety among CD8 cells was defined by CD45RO negativity and positive CCR7 selection, thereby excluding terminally differentiated effector memory CD45RA+ cells. Within Nashville, Tennessee resided all donors, each a Caucasian adult. Study-wide results and limits: Clonotypes which were not shared had lower generation probabilities than clonotypes that all four donors shared.

Germline V gene lookup returns CDR1 SNHLY and CDR2 FYNNEI. V lost 2 bases and J 5 bases, leaving 12 bases between the germline ends. The CDR3 is made up of 14 amino acids. The chain has TRBV2 and TRBJ1-2; D possibly corresponds to TRBD1 (5 bases). This TCR came from a woman aged 30 to 39 in good health. The sequenced sample was naive CD8+ T cells sorted from blood. The CDR3 DNA reads as TGTGCCAGCAGTGAAATGGGGGTAGGGTATGGCTACACCTTC. It translates to CASSEMGVGYGYTF.